Listed below are T cell receptor beta chains from one sample, sequenced in a study of regulatory T cells in long-lasting Graves disease. MiXCR was run by TCRdb on the multiplex PCR reads, yielding one entry per CDR3 protein. The table lists more than 450,000 distinct CDR3 sequences, 15% to 20% of them singletons. These records were also assigned to another study, of T cells in Graves' hyperthyroidism and ophthalmopathy.

This specimen was peripheral blood mononuclear cells (PBMCs), taken at new diagnosis, from a patient treated with antithyroid drugs. The receptors derive from a man between 40 and 49 years old with Graves disease. Each CDR3 is given with its conserved first and last residue. Fields, in order: V gene, CDR3 length, D gene, CDR3 protein. A D gene is named only where the DNA matches it firmly.

v_gene: TRBV29-1; len: 16; d_gene: TRBD2; CDR3aa: CSVETSSGSYYNEQFF
v_gene: TRBV20-1; len: 10; d_gene: -; CDR3aa: CSAREETQYF
v_gene: TRBV2; len: 13; d_gene: -; CDR3aa: CASRPDVGLEAFF
v_gene: TRBV11-2; len: 15; d_gene: -; CDR3aa: CASSLLSGSSYEQYF
v_gene: TRBV4-2; len: 19; d_gene: -; CDR3aa: CASSQRDDPGSISAYEQYF
v_gene: TRBV5-1; len: 16; d_gene: TRBD2; CDR3aa: CASSLEGGRAEETQYF
v_gene: TRBV7-3; len: 13; d_gene: TRBD1; CDR3aa: CASSPEGAGGYTF
v_gene: TRBV15; len: 15; d_gene: -; CDR3aa: CATSRDRGGTGELFF
v_gene: TRBV5-1; len: 14; d_gene: -; CDR3aa: CASSQEYGTDTQYF
v_gene: TRBV20-1; len: 15; d_gene: TRBD2; CDR3aa: CSAARASGRGYEQYF
v_gene: TRBV11-2; len: 14; d_gene: -; CDR3aa: CASSARQEAYEQYF
v_gene: TRBV19; len: 15; d_gene: TRBD1; CDR3aa: CATKVRGPSNTEAFF
v_gene: TRBV10-3; len: 16; d_gene: TRBD2; CDR3aa: CAISAGTSGSSYEQYF
v_gene: TRBV25-1; len: 12; d_gene: TRBD2; CDR3aa: CASSEWGGEQYF
v_gene: TRBV3-1; len: 15; d_gene: TRBD1; CDR3aa: CASSLTGTVYTEAFF
v_gene: TRBV28; len: 13; d_gene: -; CDR3aa: CASRWTLDQPQHF